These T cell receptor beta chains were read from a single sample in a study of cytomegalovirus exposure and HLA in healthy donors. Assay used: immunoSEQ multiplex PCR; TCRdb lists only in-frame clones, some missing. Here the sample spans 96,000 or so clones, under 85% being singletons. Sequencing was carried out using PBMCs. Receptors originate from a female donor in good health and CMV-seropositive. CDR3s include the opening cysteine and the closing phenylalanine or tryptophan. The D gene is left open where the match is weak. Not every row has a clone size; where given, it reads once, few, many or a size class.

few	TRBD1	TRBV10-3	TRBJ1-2	TGTGCCATCAGTGACCGGACAGGTGGCTACACCTTC	CAISDRTGGYTF
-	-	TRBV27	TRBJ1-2	TGTGCCAGCAGTTTCGGGGGGCTGGACTATGGCTACACCTTC	CASSFGGLDYGYTF
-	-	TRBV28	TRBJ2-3	TGTGCCAGCAGTTTCCCCCTCCCGGGTACGCAGTATTTT	CASSFPLPGTQYF
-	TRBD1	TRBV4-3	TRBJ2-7	TGCGCCAGCAGCCAGGACAGGGCTGCCTACGAGCAGTACTTC	CASSQDRAAYEQYF
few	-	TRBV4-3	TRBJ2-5	TGCGCCAGCAGCCAAGAAGTACGGTACCAAGAGACCCAGTACTTC	CASSQEVRYQETQYF
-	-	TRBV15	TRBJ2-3	TGTGCCACCAGCAGCGCCCGGGCAGATACGCAGTATTTT	CATSSARADTQYF
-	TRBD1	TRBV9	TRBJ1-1	TGTGCCAGCAGTACTTCCGGGACAGGGGGCACTGAAGCTTTCTTT	CASSTSGTGGTEAFF
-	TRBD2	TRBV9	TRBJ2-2	TGTGCCAGCAGCGGGGAGGGTGCCTACCACACCGGGGAGCTGTTTTTT	CASSGEGAYHTGELFF
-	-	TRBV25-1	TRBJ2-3	TGTGCCAGCACAAAGGAGGTTCGAAGCACAGATACGCAGTATTTT	CASTKEVRSTDTQYF
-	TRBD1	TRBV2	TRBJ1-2	TGTGCCAGCAGTGAGGACAGGGAGAATGGCTACACCTTC	CASSEDRENGYTF
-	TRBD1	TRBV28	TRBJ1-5	TGTGCCAGCAGCGGACAGGGGAAGGTTCAGCCCCAGCATTTT	CASSGQGKVQPQHF
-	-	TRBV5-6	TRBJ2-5	TGTGCCAGCAGCTTGGACGGAGGCCAGTACCAAGAGACCCAGTACTTC	CASSLDGGQYQETQYF
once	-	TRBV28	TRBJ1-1	TGTGCCAGCAGTTTAATCCGGGGTGGGACTGAAGCTTTCTTT	CASSLIRGGTEAFF
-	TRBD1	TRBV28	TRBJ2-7	TGTGCCAGCATCTCCTCCGGGACAGGGCCCGAGCAGTACTTC	CASISSGTGPEQYF
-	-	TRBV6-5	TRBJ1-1	TGTGCCAGCAGTACCAGGGTTGGTCGCACTGAAGCTTTCTTT	CASSTRVGRTEAFF
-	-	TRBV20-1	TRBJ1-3	TGCAGTGCACAACCAGGAAACACCATATATTTT	CSAQPGNTIYF
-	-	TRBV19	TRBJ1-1	TGTGCCGTCGGTGCGAACACTGAAGCTTTCTTT	CAVGANTEAFF
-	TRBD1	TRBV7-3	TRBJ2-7	TGTGCCAGCAGCTCCGCCGGGACAGGGGCATACGAGCAGTACTTC	CASSSAGTGAYEQYF
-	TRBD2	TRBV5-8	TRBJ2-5	TGTGCCAGCAGCCATCGGACTAGCGGCGGACAAGAGACCCAGTACTTC	CASSHRTSGGQETQYF
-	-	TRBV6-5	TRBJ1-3	TGTGCCAGCAGCCGGGGGGGGGAATCTGGAAACACCATATATTTT	CASSRGGESGNTIYF
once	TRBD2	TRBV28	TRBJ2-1	TGTGCCAGCAGCCTCAGCGGGAGAGGGTGGAATGAGCAGTTCTTC	CASSLSGRGWNEQFF
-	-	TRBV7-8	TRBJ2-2	TGTGCCAGCAGCTTAAGGGACTACACCGGGGAGCTGTTTTTT	CASSLRDYTGELFF